The 23 T cell receptor beta chains listed next were all sequenced from one sample in a study of regulatory T cells in long-lasting Graves disease. Combining iRepertoire HTBI primers with Arm-PCR of CDR3 regions, the authors built TCR beta libraries. TCRdb fed the multiplex PCR reads into MiXCR, producing one record per CDR3 protein. The repertoire consists of 310,000 or so distinct CDR3 sequences, with around 23% occurring once and the leading ten covering 56%. The time point here: persistent/refractory GD, antithyroid drugs over 5 years with positive TRAb. PBMC RNA was the source of the TCR library. Sequencing was performed on peripheral blood mononuclear cells (PBMCs), taken when the disease was refractory, from a patient treated with antithyroid drugs. Every receptor here comes from a female donor with Graves disease.

This clonotype was counted only a few times. The chain uses TRBV28 and TRBJ1-5, with D unresolved. Deletions cut 0 bases from V and 2 bases from J, with 14 bases between. The CDR3 length is 17 residues. From germline, CDR1 is MDHEN and CDR2 SYDVKM. In DNA, the CDR3 is TGTGCCAGCAGTTTATGGGGGTTGCGGGATCGCAATCAGCCCCAGCATTTT. Residues: CASSLWGLRDRNQPQHF.

The sample holds a few counts of this clonotype. The V call is TRBV29-1, the J call TRBJ2-7; 7 bases are a match to TRBD1. Germline lookup yields CDR1 SQVTM and CDR2 ANQGSEA. Losses at the gene ends were 4 bases for V and 6 bases for J; bases not matched to a gene: 9. The CDR3 spans 13 residues. For the CDR3, the DNA is TGCAGCGTTGTTGGACAGGTCACCTTCGAGCAGTACTTC. Amino acid sequence: CSVVGQVTFEQYF.

This chain links TRBV19 with TRBJ2-5; a weak D match, TRBD2 (7 bases). Per the germline V gene, CDR1 is LNHDA and CDR2 is SQIVND (reference sequence). V was pared by 11 bases and J by 4 bases, with 17 bases between. There are 13 residues in the CDR3. CDR3 protein: CAGNGGRGETQYF. DNA for the CDR3: TGTGCCGGCAACGGGGGGCGCGGAGAGACCCAGTACTTC.

This clonotype was seen at least ten times. This chain connects TRBV12-3 or TRBV12-4 to TRBJ1-5; 8 positions agree with TRBD1. V was pared by 5 bases and J by 6 bases, with 9 bases of the junction left unmatched. This CDR3 has 15 residues. This chain's CDR3 is CASSQGTGASQPQHF. The CDR3 DNA follows: TGTGCCAGCAGTCAGGGGACAGGTGCGAGTCAGCCCCAGCATTTT.

This clonotype was seen repeatedly, ten times or more. This rearrangement joins TRBV2 to TRBJ2-6; D perhaps matches TRBD1 (5 bases). The V end was cut by 6 bases, the J end by 19 bases, with 13 bases between. The CDR3 totals 10 residues. The V gene's germline CDR1 is SNHLY and CDR2 FYNNEI. CDR3 in DNA: TGTGCCAGCAGGGGTCAGGGTGAAACTTTC. This encodes CASRGQGETF.

This clonotype was detected only once. The rearrangement links TRBV7-9 to TRBJ2-2; 9 positions match TRBD1. V shed 5 bases, J shed 4 bases, and the junction held 8 bases outside the gene matches. CDR1 is SEHNR and CDR2 is FQNEAQ in the germline V gene (reference sequence). This CDR3 contains 16 residues. The CDR3 sequence is CASSTRDRDATGELFF. The CDR3 region has the DNA TGTGCCAGCAGCACCCGGGACAGGGATGCCACCGGGGAGCTGTTTTTT.

A few counts support this clonotype. This chain links TRBV27 with TRBJ2-7, with 10 bases fitting TRBD1. Losses at the gene ends were 3 bases for V and 5 bases for J; bases not matched to a gene: 7. The germline V gene has CDR1 MNHEY and CDR2 SMNVEV (reference sequence). This CDR3 is built from 15 residues. CDR3 region: CASSLVDRGGNEQYF. DNA for the CDR3: TGTGCCAGCAGTTTGGTGGACAGGGGGGGGAACGAGCAGTACTTC.

The J gene is TRBJ2-7, the V gene TRBV6-2 or TRBV6-3; no definite D call. Trimming stripped 4 bases from V and 3 bases from J, with 10 bases between. Germline loops: CDR1 MNHEY, CDR2 SVGEGT. This CDR3 contains 13 residues. The CDR3 here is CASSSPWSYEQYF. The CDR3 nucleotides read TGTGCCAGCAGTTCCCCCTGGAGCTACGAGCAGTACTTC.

The chain couples TRBV12-3 or TRBV12-4 to TRBJ1-1; no clear D gene. The CDR3 totals 13 residues. The ends were cut back, 2 bases at V and 3 bases at J, with 7 bases in the middle. CDR3 coding DNA: TGTGCCAGCAGTTTATCAATGCACACTGAAGCTTTCTTT. Its translation is CASSLSMHTEAFF.

This clonotype turned up a few times. The rearrangement uses TRBV2 and TRBJ1-2; D possibly corresponds to TRBD1 (6 bases). The CDR3 runs to 13 residues. The germline CDR1 and CDR2 sequences are SNHLY and FYNNEI. V lost 6 bases, J lost 0 bases, and 8 bases lay in between. CDR3 bases: TGTGCCAGCAGCGGGGACACTAACTATGGCTACACCTTC. Amino acids: CASSGDTNYGYTF.

V is TRBV3-1 and J is TRBJ1-1; D is possibly TRBD1 (6 bases). There are 16 residues in the CDR3. V gave up 0 bases and J gave up 11 bases, with 22 bases separating them. Germline lookup yields CDR1 LGHDT and CDR2 YNNKEL (reference sequence). Here the CDR3 reads CASSQDTTGGSNEAFF. The CDR3 bases are TGTGCCAGCAGCCAAGATACCACGGGGGGCTCGAACGAGGCTTTCTTT.

The table lists this clonotype with many counts. The chain carries TRBV7-2 and TRBJ2-5, with D maybe TRBD1 (5 bases). This CDR3 is built from 13 residues. V gave up 5 bases and J gave up 5 bases, with 12 bases separating them. Germline assignment: CDR1 SGHTA and CDR2 FQGNSA. CDR3 sequence reads: CASSQGVRETQYF. CDR3 coding DNA: TGTGCCAGCAGCCAAGGGGTGAGGGAGACCCAGTACTTC.

Many counts were recorded for this clonotype. This chain connects TRBV6-2 or TRBV6-3 to TRBJ1-2; unclear D gene. Trimming pared 6 bases from V and 3 bases from J, leaving 5 bases between. The CDR3 totals 11 residues. CDR1 and CDR2 from the germline V gene are MNHEY and SVGEGT. CDR3: CASRNDYGYTF. CDR3 DNA sequence: TGTGCCAGCAGGAACGACTATGGCTACACCTTC.

This clonotype has a handful of counts. The V gene is TRBV27, the J gene TRBJ2-1; 14 bases are a match to TRBD2. The V segment lost 8 bases and the J segment 1 base; nucleotides outside the gene matches: 10. The germline gives CDR1 MNHEY, CDR2 SMNVEV (reference sequence). The CDR3 has 18 amino acids. This CDR3 reads CASRGLAGGVGSYNEQFF. For the CDR3, the DNA is TGTGCCAGCCGCGGACTAGCGGGAGGTGTGGGGTCCTACAATGAGCAGTTCTTC.

This clonotype was observed a handful of times. V gene TRBV20-1 combines with J gene TRBJ1-2; D may be TRBD1 (6 bases). The germline CDR1 and CDR2 sequences are DFQATT and SNEGSKA (reference sequence). This CDR3 is built from 14 residues. This CDR3 reads CTRARDTNNYGYTF. The CDR3 DNA reads as TGCACCAGGGCAAGGGACACCAATAACTATGGCTACACCTTC.

This clonotype was detected many times. The V call is TRBV7-9, the J call TRBJ2-7, with D hard to call. CDR1 SEHNR and CDR2 FQNEAQ come from the germline V gene (reference sequence). V lost 5 bases to trimming and J lost 6 bases, with 8 bases between them. The CDR3 contains 11 residues. CDR3 DNA sequence: TGTGCCAGCAGCGACATGGTCGAGCAGTACTTC. It yields the protein CASSDMVEQYF. The whole variable domain, filled in from reference TRBV7-9 and TRBJ2-7, reads DTGVSQNPRHKITKRGQNVTFRCDPISEHNRLYWYRQTLGQGPEFLTYFQNEAQLEKSRLLSDRFSAERPKGSFSTLEIQRTEQGDSAMYLCASSDMVEQYFGPGTRLTVT.

This clonotype was detected ten times or more. The rearrangement joins TRBV28 to TRBJ1-4, with 10 bases aligning to TRBD1. CDR1 MDHEN and CDR2 SYDVKM come from the germline V gene. Losses at the gene ends were 5 bases for V and 15 bases for J; bases not matched to a gene: 12. This CDR3 has 14 residues. CDR3 amino acids: CASSQGGTGTGVFF. The CDR3 nucleotides are TGTGCCAGCAGTCAGGGGGGAACCGGGACAGGGGTGTTTTTT.

This clonotype has more than one count but fewer than ten. The V and J genes are TRBV20-1 and TRBJ1-5; unclear D gene. V lost 4 bases and J 5 bases, leaving 15 bases between the germline ends. The CDR3 is made up of 14 amino acids. Germline V gene lookup returns CDR1 DFQATT and CDR2 SNEGSKA (reference sequence). CDR3 sequence (DNA): TGCAGTGCTACGTACACCAAGGGCCATCAGCCCCAGCATTTT. Encoded protein: CSATYTKGHQPQHF.

This clonotype was seen repeatedly, ten times or more. The genes are TRBV20-1 and TRBJ2-7; the D gene is possibly TRBD2 (5 bases). This CDR3 spans 12 amino acids. Trimming pared 4 bases from V and 0 bases from J, leaving 7 bases between. Germline CDR1 and CDR2: DFQATT and SNEGSKA (reference sequence). CDR3 protein: CSANRGSYEQYF. CDR3 DNA: TGCAGTGCTAACCGGGGCTCCTACGAGCAGTACTTC.

This chain links TRBV11-2 with TRBJ2-7; 9 nucleotides agree with TRBD1. CDR1 is SGHAT and CDR2 is FQNNGV in the germline V gene. The CDR3 extends over 15 amino acids. With 5 bases clipped from V and 3 bases from J, the junction kept 8 bases outside the gene matches. The CDR3 loop is CASSPRQGVNYEQYF. The DNA of the CDR3 is TGTGCCAGCAGCCCACGACAGGGGGTCAACTACGAGCAGTACTTC.

This clonotype was counted many times. The chain carries TRBV2 and TRBJ1-5; D ambiguous. The CDR3 is 15 amino acids. Germline V gene sequence: CDR1 SNHLY, CDR2 FYNNEI. The V and J ends lost 0 bases and 3 bases respectively, with 9 bases between them. Here the CDR3 DNA reads TGTGCCAGCAGTGAAGCTCAGGCAGTCAATCAGCCCCAGCATTTT. This encodes CASSEAQAVNQPQHF.

This clonotype has more than one count but fewer than ten. The V gene is TRBV28, the J gene TRBJ2-1, with D perhaps matching TRBD2 (5 bases). Trimming left V 3 bases short and J 8 bases short, with 11 bases between. CDR3 length equals 13 residues. From germline, CDR1 is MDHEN and CDR2 SYDVKM. The CDR3 nucleotides are TGTGCCAGCAGTTTTGATTCGAGGGATGAGCAGTTCTTC. Protein product: CASSFDSRDEQFF.

The chain couples TRBV20-1 to TRBJ2-5, with 8 bases matching TRBD1. This CDR3 has 13 residues. Germline V gives CDR1 DFQATT, CDR2 SNEGSKA (reference sequence). The V gene end was trimmed by 5 bases and the J gene end by 10 bases; junction bases not matched to a gene: 12. In nucleotides, the CDR3 is TGCAGTGCTGAGGACAGGGCCTTGGGGGGCCAGTACTTC. It encodes CSAEDRALGGQYF.